Shown below are 10 T cell receptor beta chains from a single sample sequenced in a study of blood T cell repertoires in COVID-19 (TCRdb year 2020). Receptor libraries were prepared by the immunoSEQ multiplex PCR assay. As stored in TCRdb, this immuneACCESS dataset retains in-frame rearrangements with V and J assigned. A fraction of the clones does not appear; measured against another copy, unresolved V genes explain less than half of the discrepancy, and the remainder lacks a known reason. The sample table lists roughly 250,000 clones, around 93% of them with a count of one. 1.2% of the sample is taken by the ten largest. Sequenced material: PBMCs or T cells enriched from blood (not recorded which). All receptors come from a human donor in a cohort exposed to, infected with or recovered from COVID-19 (not recorded which). The donor label of this sample is uncertain.

The J gene is TRBJ2-2, the V gene TRBV20-1, with 11 bases that match TRBD2. The CDR3 has 16 residues. The trim removed 3 bases at V and 1 base at J, leaving 4 bases unmatched. Germline V CDR1 and CDR2: DFQATT, SNEGSKA (reference sequence). CDR3 in DNA: TGCAGTGCTAGTAGGCTAGCGGGGGGGAACACCGGGGAGCTGTTTTTT. The encoded protein is CSASRLAGGNTGELFF.

J is TRBJ1-5 and V is TRBV10-3, with 7 bases lining up with TRBD1. From germline, CDR1 is ENHRY and CDR2 SYGVKD. Trimming took 8 bases from V and 1 from J; bases not matched to a gene: 2. The CDR3 is 13 residues long. The CDR3 loop is CAIGDSSNQPQHF. CDR3 sequence (DNA): TGTGCCATCGGGGACAGCAGCAATCAGCCCCAGCATTTT.

The gene calls are TRBV7-8 and TRBJ1-2; tentatively, D is TRBD1 (6 bases). The CDR3 runs 18 residues. Trimming removed 3 bases from V and 3 bases from J, with 23 bases in between. The germline V gene encodes CDR1 SGHVS and CDR2 FQNEAQ. The CDR3 sequence is CASSLGAPNRDQDYGYTF. The DNA of the CDR3 is TGTGCCAGCAGCTTGGGGGCCCCCAACAGGGATCAAGACTATGGCTACACCTTC.

Here the CDR3 DNA reads TGTGCCAGCAGCTCCCCTCTAAGACGAGGTGTGTACGAGCAGTACTTC. As protein: CASSSPLRRGVYEQYF. This sequence joins TRBV7-9 and TRBJ2-7; no definite D call. The length of the CDR3 is 16 residues. The V gene's germline CDR1 is SEHNR and CDR2 FQNEAQ (reference sequence). V was pared by 4 bases and J by 4 bases, with 20 bases between.

This chain joins TRBV6-2 or TRBV6-3 and TRBJ1-2; no firm D call. Germline-derived CDR1 and CDR2 are MNHEY and SVGEGT. The CDR3 totals 12 residues. V was cut by 6 bases and J by 5 bases, with 10 bases left in between. CDR3 nucleotides: TGTGCCAGCAGCCCCCTACCTTATGGCTACACCTTC. It is translated as CASSPLPYGYTF.

The chain employs TRBV4-1 and TRBJ1-5, with 9 bases aligning to TRBD1. The ends lost 6 bases at V and 3 bases at J; junction bases unmatched: 6. CDR3 size: 15 residues. Germline CDR1 and CDR2: MGHRA and YSYEKL. DNA for the CDR3: TGCGCCAGCAGTAAGGGACAGGGAATCAATCAGCCCCAGCATTTT. It is translated as CASSKGQGINQPQHF.

The rearrangement joins TRBV13 to TRBJ2-7; TRBD2 matches 7 bases. The CDR3 covers 15 residues. The J segment lost 3 bases and the V segment lost 4 bases, leaving 9 bases of the junction unmatched. Germline loops: CDR1 PRHDT, CDR2 FYEKMQ (reference sequence). The CDR3 DNA reads TGTGCCAGCAGCTGGGGCCGGGACTACCGCTACGAGCAGTACTTC. Residues: CASSWGRDYRYEQYF.

The chain joins TRBV5-1 to TRBJ2-3, with D perhaps TRBD1 (5 bases). CDR1 is SGHRS, CDR2 YFSETQ, per germline. The CDR3 spans 14 residues. V lost 4 bases and J 4 bases, leaving 13 bases between the germline ends. CDR3 loop: CASSRTLLSDTQYF. The CDR3 bases are TGCGCCAGCAGCCGGACACTGTTGTCAGATACGCAGTATTTT.

The rearrangement links TRBV11-2 to TRBJ2-5, with D hard to call. Trimming shortened V by 6 bases and J by 4 bases, and 18 bases separated the two germline ends. The germline CDR1 and CDR2 sequences are SGHAT and FQNNGV. The CDR3 is 15 residues long. CDR3 protein: CASSHREERRETQYF. The CDR3 bases are TGTGCCAGCAGTCATAGAGAGGAGAGGCGAGAGACCCAGTACTTC. Complete variable domain (other parts from reference TRBV11-2 and TRBJ2-5): EAGVAQSPRYKIIEKRQSVAFWCNPISGHATLYWYQQILGQGPKLLIQFQNNGVVDDSQLPKDRFSAERLKGVDSTLKIQPAKLEDSAVYLCASSHREERRETQYFGPGTRLLVL.

The chain joins TRBV10-3 to TRBJ1-5, with D uncertain. The CDR3 contains 14 residues. The germline V gene has CDR1 ENHRY and CDR2 SYGVKD. The ends were cut back, 4 bases at V and 2 bases at J, with 9 bases in the middle. CDR3 coding DNA: TGTGCCATCAGTGGAGACCAGGGCAATCAGCCCCAGCATTTT. As protein: CAISGDQGNQPQHF.